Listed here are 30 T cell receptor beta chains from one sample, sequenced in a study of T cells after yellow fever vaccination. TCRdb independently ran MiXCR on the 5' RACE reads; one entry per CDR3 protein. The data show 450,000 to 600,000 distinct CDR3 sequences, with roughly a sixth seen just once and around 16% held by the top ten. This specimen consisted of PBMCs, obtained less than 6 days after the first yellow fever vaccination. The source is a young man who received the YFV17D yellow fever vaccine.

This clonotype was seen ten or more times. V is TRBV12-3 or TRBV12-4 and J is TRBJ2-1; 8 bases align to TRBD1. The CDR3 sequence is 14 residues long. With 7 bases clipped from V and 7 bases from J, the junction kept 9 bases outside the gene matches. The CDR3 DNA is TGTGCCAGCACCACACAGGGGGGAGCGAATGAGCAGTTCTTC. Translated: CASTTQGGANEQFF.

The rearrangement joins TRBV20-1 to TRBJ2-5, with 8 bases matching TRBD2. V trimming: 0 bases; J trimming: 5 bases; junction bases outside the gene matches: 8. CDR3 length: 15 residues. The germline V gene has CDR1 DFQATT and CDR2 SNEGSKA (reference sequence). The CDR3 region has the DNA TGCAGTGCTAGAGACCCTAGCGGGCGGGGGGAGACCCAGTACTTC. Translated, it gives CSARDPSGRGETQYF.

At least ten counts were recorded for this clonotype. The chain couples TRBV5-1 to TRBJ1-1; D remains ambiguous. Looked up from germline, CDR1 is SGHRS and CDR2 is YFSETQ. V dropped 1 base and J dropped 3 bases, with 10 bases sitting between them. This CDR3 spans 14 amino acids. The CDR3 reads CASSLSGSDTEAFF. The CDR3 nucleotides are TGCGCCAGCAGCTTGTCGGGGAGTGACACTGAAGCTTTCTTT.

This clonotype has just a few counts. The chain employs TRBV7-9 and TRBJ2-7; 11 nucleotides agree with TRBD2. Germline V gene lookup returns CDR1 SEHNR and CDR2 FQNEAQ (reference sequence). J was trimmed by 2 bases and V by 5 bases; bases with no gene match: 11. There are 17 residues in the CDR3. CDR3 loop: CASSPPSSGGRTYEQYF. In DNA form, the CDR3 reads TGTGCCAGCAGCCCCCCCTCTAGCGGGGGGCGAACCTACGAGCAGTACTTC.

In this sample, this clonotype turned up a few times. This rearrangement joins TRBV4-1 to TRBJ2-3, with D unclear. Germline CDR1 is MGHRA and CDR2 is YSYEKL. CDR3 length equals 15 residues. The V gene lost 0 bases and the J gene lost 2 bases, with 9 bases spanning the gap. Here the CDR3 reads CASSQEARPTDTQYF. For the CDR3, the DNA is TGCGCCAGCAGCCAAGAAGCGCGGCCCACAGATACGCAGTATTTT.

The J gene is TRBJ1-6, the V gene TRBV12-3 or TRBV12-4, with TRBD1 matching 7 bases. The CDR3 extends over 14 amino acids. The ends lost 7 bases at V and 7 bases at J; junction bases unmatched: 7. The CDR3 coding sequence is TGTGCCAGCACCGACGACAGGGAGAATTCACCCCTCCACTTT. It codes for CASTDDRENSPLHF.

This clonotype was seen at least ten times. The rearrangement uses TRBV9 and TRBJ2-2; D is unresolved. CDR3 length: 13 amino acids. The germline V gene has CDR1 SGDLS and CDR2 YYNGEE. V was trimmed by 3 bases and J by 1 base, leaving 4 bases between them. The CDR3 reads CASSDVNTGELFF. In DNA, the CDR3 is TGTGCCAGCAGCGATGTGAACACCGGGGAGCTGTTTTTT. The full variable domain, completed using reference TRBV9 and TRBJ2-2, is DSGVTQTPKHLITATGQRVTLRCSPRSGDLSVYWYQQSLDQGLQFLIQYYNGEERAKGNILERFSAQQFPDLHSELNLSSLELGDSALYFCASSDVNTGELFFGEGSRLTVL.

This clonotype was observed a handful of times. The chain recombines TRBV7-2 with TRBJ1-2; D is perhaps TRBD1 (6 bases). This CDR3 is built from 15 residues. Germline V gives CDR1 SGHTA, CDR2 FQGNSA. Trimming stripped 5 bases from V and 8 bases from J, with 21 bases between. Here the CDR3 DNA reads TGTGCCAGCAGCCGTTCTGGGCAGGGGCTCTCCGGCTACACCTTC. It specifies CASSRSGQGLSGYTF.

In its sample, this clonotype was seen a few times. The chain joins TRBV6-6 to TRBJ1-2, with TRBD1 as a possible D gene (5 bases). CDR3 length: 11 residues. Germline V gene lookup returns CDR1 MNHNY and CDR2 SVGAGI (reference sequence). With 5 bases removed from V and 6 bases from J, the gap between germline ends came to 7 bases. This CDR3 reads CASSAGNGYTF. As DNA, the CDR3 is TGTGCCAGCAGTGCAGGGAATGGCTACACCTTC.

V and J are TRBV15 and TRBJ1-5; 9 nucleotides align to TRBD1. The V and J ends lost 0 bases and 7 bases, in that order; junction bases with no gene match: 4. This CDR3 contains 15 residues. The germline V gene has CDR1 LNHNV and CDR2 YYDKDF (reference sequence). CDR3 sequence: CATSRDRGQGQPQHF. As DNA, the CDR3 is TGTGCCACCAGCAGAGATCGGGGACAGGGACAGCCCCAGCATTTT.

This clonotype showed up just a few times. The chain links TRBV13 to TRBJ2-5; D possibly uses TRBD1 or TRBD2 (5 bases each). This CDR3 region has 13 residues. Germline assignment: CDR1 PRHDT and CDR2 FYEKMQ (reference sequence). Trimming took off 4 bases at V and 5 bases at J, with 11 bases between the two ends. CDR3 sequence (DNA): TGTGCCAGCAGCTCCGACTGGGGGGAGACCCAGTACTTC. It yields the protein CASSSDWGETQYF.

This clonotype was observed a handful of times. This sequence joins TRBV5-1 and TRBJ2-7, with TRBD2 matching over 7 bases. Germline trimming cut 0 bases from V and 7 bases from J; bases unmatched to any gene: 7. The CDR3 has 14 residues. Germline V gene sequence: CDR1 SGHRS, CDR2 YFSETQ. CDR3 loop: CASSLAGRDEEQYF. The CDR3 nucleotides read TGCGCCAGCAGCTTGGCAGGGAGGGACGAAGAGCAGTACTTC.

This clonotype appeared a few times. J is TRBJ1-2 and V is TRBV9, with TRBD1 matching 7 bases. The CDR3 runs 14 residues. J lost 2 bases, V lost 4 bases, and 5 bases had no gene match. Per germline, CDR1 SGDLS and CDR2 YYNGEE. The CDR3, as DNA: TGTGCCAGCAGCCCAGACAGGGACAACTATGGCTACACCTTC. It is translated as CASSPDRDNYGYTF.

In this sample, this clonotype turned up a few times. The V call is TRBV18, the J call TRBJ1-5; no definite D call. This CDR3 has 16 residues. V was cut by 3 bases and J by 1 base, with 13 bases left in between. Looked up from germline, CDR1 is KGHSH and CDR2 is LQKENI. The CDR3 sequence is CASSPSTLGSNQPQHF. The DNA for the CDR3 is TGTGCCAGCTCACCCTCGACGTTGGGGAGCAATCAGCCCCAGCATTTT.

The CDR3 DNA sequence: TGTGCCACCAGTGATTTAAATTCCGGGACTCGGATCACCTTC. Translated, it gives CATSDLNSGTRITF. The chain joins TRBV24-1 to TRBJ1-2, with D maybe TRBD1 (5 bases). The germline V gene has CDR1 KGHDR and CDR2 SFDVKD. This CDR3 is built from 14 residues. Trimming pared 1 base from V and 13 bases from J, leaving 18 bases between.

This CDR3 reads CSAFWFWIAEAFF. Here the CDR3 DNA reads TGCAGTGCTTTTTGGTTTTGGATCGCTGAAGCTTTCTTT. V usage is TRBV20-1 and J usage is TRBJ1-1; D is ambiguous. Germline values: CDR1 DFQATT, CDR2 SNEGSKA (reference sequence). This CDR3 comprises 13 residues. V gave up 5 bases and J gave up 6 bases, with 16 bases separating them.

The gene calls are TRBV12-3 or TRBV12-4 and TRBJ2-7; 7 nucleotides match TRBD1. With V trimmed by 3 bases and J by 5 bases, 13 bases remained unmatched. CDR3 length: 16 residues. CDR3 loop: CASSFFHPTGYHEQYF. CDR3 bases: TGTGCCAGCAGTTTTTTTCACCCGACAGGGTACCACGAGCAGTACTTC.

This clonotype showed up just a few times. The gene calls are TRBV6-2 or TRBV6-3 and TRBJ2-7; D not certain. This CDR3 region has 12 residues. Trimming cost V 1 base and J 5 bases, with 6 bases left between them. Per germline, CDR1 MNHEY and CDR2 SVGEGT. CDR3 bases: TGTGCCAGCAGTTACTACACTGACGAGCAGTACTTC. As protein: CASSYYTDEQYF.

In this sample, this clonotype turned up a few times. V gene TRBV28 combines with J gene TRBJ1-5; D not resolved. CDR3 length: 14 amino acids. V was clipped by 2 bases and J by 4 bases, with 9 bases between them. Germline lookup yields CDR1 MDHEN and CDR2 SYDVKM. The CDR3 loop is CASSLPRGNQPQHF. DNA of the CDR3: TGTGCCAGCAGTTTACCGAGAGGGAATCAGCCCCAGCATTTT.

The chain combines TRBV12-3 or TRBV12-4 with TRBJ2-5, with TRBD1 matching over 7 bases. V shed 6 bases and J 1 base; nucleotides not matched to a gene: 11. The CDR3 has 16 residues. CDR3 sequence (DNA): TGTGCCAGCAGCACCCCGGGACAGAGATCCCAAGAGACCCAGTACTTC. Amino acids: CASSTPGQRSQETQYF.

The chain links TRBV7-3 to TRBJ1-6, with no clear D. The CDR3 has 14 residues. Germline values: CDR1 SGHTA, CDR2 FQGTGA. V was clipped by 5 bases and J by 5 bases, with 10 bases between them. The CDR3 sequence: CASSGGRNNSPLHF. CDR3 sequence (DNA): TGTGCCAGCAGCGGCGGTAGAAATAATTCACCCCTCCACTTT.

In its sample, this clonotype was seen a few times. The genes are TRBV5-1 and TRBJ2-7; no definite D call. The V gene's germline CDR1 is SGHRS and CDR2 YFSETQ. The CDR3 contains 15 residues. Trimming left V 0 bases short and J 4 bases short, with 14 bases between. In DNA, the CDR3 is TGCGCCAGCAGCTTGGATGGGGTAAGAGCGTACGAGCAGTACTTC. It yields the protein CASSLDGVRAYEQYF. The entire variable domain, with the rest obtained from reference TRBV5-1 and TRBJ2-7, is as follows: KAGVTQTPRYLIKTRGQQVTLSCSPISGHRSVSWYQQTPGQGLQFLFEYFSETQRNKGNFPGRFSGRQFSNSRSEMNVSTLELGDSALYLCASSLDGVRAYEQYFGPGTRLTVT.

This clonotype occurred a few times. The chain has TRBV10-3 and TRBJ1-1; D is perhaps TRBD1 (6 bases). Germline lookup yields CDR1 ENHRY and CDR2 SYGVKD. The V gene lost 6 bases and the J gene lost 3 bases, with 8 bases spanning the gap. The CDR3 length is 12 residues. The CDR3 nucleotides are TGTGCCATCAGGGGGGCCGACACTGAAGCTTTCTTT. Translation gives CAIRGADTEAFF.

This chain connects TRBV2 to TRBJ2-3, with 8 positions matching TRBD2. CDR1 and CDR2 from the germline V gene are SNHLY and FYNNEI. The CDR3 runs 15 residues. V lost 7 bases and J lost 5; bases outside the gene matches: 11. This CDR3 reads CASTRVAGKVDTQYF. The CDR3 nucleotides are TGTGCCAGCACTCGGGTAGCGGGGAAGGTAGATACGCAGTATTTT.

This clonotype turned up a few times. The CDR3 reads CASSYLRGTEAFF. CDR3 DNA sequence: TGTGCCAGCAGTTACTTAAGGGGTACTGAAGCTTTCTTT. The gene calls are TRBV6-5 and TRBJ1-1, with D perhaps matching TRBD1 (5 bases). Trimming left V 1 base short and J 5 bases short, with 8 bases between. Germline loops: CDR1 MNHEY, CDR2 SVGAGI. There are 13 residues in the CDR3.

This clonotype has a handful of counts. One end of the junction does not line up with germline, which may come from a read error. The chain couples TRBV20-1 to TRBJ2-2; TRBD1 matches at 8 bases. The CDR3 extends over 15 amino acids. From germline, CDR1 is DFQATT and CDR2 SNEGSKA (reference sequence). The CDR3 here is CSAGDPGTGRIGLFF. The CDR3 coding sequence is TGCAGTGCTGGAGACCCCGGGACAGGCCGGATAGGGCTGTTTTTT.

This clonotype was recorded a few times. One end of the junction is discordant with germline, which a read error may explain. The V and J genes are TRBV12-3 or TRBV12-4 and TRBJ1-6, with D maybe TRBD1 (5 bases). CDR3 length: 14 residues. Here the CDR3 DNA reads TGTGCCAGCAGTTTAGGGGGCTATTATTCACCCCTCCACTTT. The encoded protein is CASSLGGYYSPLHF.

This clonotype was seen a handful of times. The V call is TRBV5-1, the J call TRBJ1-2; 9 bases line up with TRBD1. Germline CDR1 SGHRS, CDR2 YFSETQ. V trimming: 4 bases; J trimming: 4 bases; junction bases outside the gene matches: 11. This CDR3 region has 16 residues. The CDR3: CASSLALQGASYGYTF. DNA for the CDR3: TGCGCCAGCAGCCTGGCTTTACAGGGGGCATCCTATGGCTACACCTTC.

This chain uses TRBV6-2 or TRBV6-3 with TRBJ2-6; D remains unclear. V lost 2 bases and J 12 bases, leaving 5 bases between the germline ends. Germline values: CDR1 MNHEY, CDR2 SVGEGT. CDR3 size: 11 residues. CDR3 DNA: TGTGCCAGCAGTTACCAGTCCGTCCTGACTTTC. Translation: CASSYQSVLTF.

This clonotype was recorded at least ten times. CDR3 region: CASSLLDSYEQYF. CDR3 coding DNA: TGCGCCAGCAGCTTGTTGGACTCCTACGAGCAGTACTTC. V usage is TRBV5-1 and J usage is TRBJ2-7; unclear D gene. Germline V CDR1 and CDR2: SGHRS, YFSETQ. This CDR3 contains 13 residues. V was shortened by 1 base and J by 0 bases, with 5 bases between the two germline ends.